This TCR beta chain was obtained from a study of OX40 agonist ivuxolimab in advanced cancers. Across the whole study: An anti-OX40 (CD134) antibody with agonistic activity, ivuxolimab, was administered to patients. Findings and limits, study-wide: It was also the case that some nonresponders had low normalized T-cell clonal expansion. Antigen targets of the expanded peripheral T cells went undetermined.

The CDR3 spans 12 residues. Trimming took off 8 bases at V and 7 bases at J, with 14 bases between the two ends. Germline V gene data show CDR1 as LNHDA and CDR2 as SQIVND (reference sequence). Assay used: immunoSEQ multiplex PCR; TCRdb lists only in-frame clones, some missing. The sample yields under 40,000 clones, less than 80% seen once. In regard to this clone: What it binds is not known.

Prior autoimmune disease or systemic immunosuppression barred patients. The receptor was isolated from an adult with an advanced solid tumor such as melanoma, head and neck, liver or kidney cancer. Sequencing used CD4+ or CD8+ T cells sorted from blood, obtained in a trial of the OX40 agonist ivuxolimab. The chain has TRBV19 and TRBJ1-2, with D possibly being TRBD1 (5 bases). Here the CDR3 reads CASQGRGVGYTF. The CDR3, as DNA: TGTGCCAGTCAGGGAAGGGGTGTTGGCTACACCTTC.